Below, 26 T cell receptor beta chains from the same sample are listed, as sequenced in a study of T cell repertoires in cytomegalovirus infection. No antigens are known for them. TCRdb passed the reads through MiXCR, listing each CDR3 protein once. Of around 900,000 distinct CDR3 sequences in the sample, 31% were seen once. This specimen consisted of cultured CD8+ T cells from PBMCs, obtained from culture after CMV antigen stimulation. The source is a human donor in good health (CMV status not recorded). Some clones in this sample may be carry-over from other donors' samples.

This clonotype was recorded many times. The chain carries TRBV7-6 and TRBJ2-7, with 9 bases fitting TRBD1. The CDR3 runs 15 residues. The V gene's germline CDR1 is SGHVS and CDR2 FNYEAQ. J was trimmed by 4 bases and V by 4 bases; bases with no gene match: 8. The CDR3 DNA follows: TGTGCCAGCAGCTCTTCGGGACAGGGAAAATACGAGCAGTACTTC. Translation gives CASSSSGQGKYEQYF.

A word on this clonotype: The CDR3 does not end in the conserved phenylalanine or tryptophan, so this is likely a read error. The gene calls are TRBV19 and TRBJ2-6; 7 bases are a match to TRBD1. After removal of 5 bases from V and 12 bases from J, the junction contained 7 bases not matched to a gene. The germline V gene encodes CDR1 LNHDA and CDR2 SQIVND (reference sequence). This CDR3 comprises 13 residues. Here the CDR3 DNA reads TGTGCCAGTAGTTTGGGACAGACCCCCGTCCTGACTCTC. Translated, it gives CASSLGQTPVLTL.

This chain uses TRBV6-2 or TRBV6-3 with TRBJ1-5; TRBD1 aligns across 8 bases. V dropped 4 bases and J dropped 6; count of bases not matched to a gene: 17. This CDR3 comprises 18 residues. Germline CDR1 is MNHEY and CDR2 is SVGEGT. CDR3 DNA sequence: TGTGCCAGCAGTTTGGACAGGGAAGATCTTCGGTTTGGTCAGCCCCAGCATTTT. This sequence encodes CASSLDREDLRFGQPQHF.

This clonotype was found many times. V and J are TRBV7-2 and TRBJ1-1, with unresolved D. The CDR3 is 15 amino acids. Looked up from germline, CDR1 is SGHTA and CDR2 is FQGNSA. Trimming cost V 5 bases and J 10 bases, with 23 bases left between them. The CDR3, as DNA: TGTGCCAGCAGCCTATCCCCGTTGGGCGCGAGGCGAGCTTTCTTT. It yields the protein CASSLSPLGARRAFF.

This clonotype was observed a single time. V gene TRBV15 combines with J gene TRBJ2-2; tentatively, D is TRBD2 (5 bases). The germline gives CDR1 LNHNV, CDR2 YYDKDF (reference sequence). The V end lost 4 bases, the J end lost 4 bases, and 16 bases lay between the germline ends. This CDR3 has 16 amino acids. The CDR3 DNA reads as TGTGCCACCAGCAACAAGTTTCGCGAGGGCACCGGGGAGCTGTTTTTT. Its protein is CATSNKFREGTGELFF.

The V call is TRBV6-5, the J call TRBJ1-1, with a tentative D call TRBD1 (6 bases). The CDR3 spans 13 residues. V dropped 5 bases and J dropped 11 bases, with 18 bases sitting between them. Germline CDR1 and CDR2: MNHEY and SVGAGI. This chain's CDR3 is CASSLGTGKVAFF. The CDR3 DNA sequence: TGTGCCAGCAGTCTCGGCACAGGGAAAGTCGCTTTCTTT.

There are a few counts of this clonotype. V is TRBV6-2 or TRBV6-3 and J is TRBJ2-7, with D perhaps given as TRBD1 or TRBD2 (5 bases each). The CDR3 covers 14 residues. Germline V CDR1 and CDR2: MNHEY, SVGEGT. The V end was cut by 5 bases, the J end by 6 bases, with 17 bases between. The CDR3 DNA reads TGTGCCAGCAGTCCCCTCGCCGGGACCCCCGAGCAGTACGTC. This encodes CASSPLAGTPEQYV.

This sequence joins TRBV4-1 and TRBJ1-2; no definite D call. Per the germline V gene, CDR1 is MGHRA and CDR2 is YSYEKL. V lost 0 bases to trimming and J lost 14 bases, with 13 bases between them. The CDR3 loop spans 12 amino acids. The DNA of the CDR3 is TGCGCCAGCAGCCAAGAGTTGGGGATTTGGACCTTC. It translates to CASSQELGIWTF.

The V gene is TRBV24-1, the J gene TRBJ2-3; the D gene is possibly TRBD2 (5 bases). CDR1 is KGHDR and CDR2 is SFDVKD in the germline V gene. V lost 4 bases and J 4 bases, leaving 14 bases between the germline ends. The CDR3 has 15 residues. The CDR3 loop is CATSDTRAVADTQYF. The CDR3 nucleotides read TGTGCCACCAGTGACACGAGGGCGGTTGCAGATACGCAGTATTTT.

This chain's CDR3 is CASSLFMRGGEAFF. Written as DNA, the CDR3 is TGTGCCAGCAGCTTGTTTATGCGGGGCGGTGAAGCTTTCTTT. V and J are TRBV5-6 and TRBJ1-1; tentatively, D is TRBD1 (5 bases). Germline V gene data show CDR1 as SGHDT and CDR2 as YYEEEE. Trimming took 1 base from V and 7 from J, leaving 14 bases between them. The CDR3 totals 14 residues.

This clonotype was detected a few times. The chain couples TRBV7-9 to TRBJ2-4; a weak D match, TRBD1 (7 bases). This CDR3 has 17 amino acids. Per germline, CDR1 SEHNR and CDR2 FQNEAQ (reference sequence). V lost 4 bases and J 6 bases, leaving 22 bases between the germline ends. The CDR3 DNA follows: TGTGCCAGCAGCTCCTTCCCTGGGGGGACAGAAGTAAACATTCAGTACTTC. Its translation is CASSSFPGGTEVNIQYF.

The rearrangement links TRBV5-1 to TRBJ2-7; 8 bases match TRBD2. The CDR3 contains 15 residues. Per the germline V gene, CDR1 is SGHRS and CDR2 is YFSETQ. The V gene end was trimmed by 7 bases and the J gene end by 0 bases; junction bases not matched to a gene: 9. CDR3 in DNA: TGCGCCAGCGACGGACTAGCTGAAAGCTCCTACGAGCAGTACTTC. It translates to CASDGLAESSYEQYF.

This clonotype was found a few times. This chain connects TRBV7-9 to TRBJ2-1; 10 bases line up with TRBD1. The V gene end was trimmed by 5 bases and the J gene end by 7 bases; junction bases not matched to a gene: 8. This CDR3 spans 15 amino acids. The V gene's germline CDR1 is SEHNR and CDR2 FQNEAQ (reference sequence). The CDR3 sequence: CASSLTGGALNEQFF. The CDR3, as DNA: TGTGCCAGCAGCCTGACAGGGGGCGCTTTAAATGAGCAGTTCTTC.

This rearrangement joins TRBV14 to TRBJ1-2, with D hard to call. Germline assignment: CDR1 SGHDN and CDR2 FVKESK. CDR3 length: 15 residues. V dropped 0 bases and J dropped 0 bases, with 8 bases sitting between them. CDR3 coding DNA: TGTGCCAGCAGCCAAGACTTTAGGCCTAACTATGGCTACACCTTC. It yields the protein CASSQDFRPNYGYTF. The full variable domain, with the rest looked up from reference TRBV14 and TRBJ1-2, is EAGVTQFPSHSVIEKGQTVTLRCDPISGHDNLYWYRRVMGKEIKFLLHFVKESKQDESGMPNNRFLAERTGGTYSTLKVQPAELEDSGVYFCASSQDFRPNYGYTFGSGTRLTVV.

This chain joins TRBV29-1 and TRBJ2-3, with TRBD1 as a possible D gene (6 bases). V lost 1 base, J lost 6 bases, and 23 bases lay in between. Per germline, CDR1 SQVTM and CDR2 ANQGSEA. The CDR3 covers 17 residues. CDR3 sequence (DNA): TGCAGCGTTGAAGGGTATACTGGACAGTATCGAGGGGATACGCAGTATTTT. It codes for CSVEGYTGQYRGDTQYF.

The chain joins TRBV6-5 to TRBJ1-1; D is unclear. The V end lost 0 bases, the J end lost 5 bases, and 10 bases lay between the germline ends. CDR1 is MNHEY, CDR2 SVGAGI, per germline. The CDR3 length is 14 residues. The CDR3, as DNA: TGTGCCAGCAGTTACTCGTCAGTCCCGACTGAAGCTTTCTTT. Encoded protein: CASSYSSVPTEAFF.

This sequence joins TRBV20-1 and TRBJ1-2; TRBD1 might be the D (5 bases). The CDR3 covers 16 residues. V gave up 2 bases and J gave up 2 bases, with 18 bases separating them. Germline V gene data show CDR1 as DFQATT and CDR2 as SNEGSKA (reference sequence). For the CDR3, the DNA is TGCAGTGCTAGATCTCTTTCGGGACTGCACAACTATGGCTACACCTTC. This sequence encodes CSARSLSGLHNYGYTF.

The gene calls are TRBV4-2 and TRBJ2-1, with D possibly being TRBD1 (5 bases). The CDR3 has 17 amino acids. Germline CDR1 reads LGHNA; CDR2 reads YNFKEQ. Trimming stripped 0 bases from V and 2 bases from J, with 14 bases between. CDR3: CASSQDIWAGPYNEQFF. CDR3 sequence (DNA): TGTGCCAGCAGCCAAGATATTTGGGCAGGGCCCTACAATGAGCAGTTCTTC.

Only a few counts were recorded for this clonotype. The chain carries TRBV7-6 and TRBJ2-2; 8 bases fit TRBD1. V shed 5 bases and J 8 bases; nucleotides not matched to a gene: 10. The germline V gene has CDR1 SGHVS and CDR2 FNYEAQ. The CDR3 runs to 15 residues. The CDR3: CASSPPGTGRGELFF. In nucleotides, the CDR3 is TGTGCCAGCAGCCCGCCCGGGACAGGCAGAGGGGAGCTGTTTTTT.

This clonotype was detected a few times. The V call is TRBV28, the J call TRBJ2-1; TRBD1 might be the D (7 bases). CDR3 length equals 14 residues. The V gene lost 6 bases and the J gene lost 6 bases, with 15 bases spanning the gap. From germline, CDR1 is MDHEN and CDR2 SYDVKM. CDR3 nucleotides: TGTGCCAGCAGGCCCCCAGGGGGGTCCAATGAGCAGTTCTTC. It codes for CASRPPGGSNEQFF.

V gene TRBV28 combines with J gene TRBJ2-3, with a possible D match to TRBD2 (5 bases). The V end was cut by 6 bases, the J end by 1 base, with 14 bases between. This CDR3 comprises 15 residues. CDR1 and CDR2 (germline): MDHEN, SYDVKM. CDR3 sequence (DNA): TGTGCCAGCAGCTACAGCGGATTCGGCACAGATACGCAGTATTTT. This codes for CASSYSGFGTDTQYF.

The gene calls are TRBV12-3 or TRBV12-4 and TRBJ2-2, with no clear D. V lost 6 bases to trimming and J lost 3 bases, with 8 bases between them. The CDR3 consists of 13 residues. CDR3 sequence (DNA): TGTGCCAGCAGAGGCTGGGACACCGGGGAGCTGTTTTTT. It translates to CASRGWDTGELFF.

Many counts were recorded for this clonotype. CDR3: CASSSYPSARTDNYEQYF. The CDR3 DNA sequence: TGTGCCAGCAGTTCCTACCCGAGCGCCCGTACAGACAACTACGAGCAGTACTTC. The V call is TRBV27, the J call TRBJ2-7; D not certain. The germline V and J ends were trimmed by 4 bases and 3 bases, with 25 bases remaining between them. Germline V gene lookup returns CDR1 MNHEY and CDR2 SMNVEV (reference sequence). This CDR3 has 18 amino acids.

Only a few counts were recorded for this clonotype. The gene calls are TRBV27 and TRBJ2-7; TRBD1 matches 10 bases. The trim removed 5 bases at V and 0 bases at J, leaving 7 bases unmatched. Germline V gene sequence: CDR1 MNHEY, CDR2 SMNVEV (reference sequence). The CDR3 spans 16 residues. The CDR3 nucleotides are TGTGCCAGCAGTCCCCAATGGACAGGGGGCTCCTACGAGCAGTACTTC. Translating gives CASSPQWTGGSYEQYF.

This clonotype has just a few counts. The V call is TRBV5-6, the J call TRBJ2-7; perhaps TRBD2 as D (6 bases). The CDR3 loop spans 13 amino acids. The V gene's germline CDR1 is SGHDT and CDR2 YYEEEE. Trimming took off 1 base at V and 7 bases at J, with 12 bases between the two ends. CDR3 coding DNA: TGTGCCAGCAGCTTGAACCGGGGGTGGGAGCAGTACGTC. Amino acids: CASSLNRGWEQYV.

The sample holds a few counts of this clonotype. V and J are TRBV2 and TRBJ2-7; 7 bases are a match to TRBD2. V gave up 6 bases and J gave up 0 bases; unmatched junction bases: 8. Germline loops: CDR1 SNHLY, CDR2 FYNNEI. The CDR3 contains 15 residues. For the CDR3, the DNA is TGTGCCAGCAGCCCCAGCGGGGAGAGCTCCTACGAGCAGTACGTC. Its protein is CASSPSGESSYEQYV.